The entry below gives a single TCR beta chain sequence along with its context. Its cognate antigen is unknown. Germline V CDR1 and CDR2: GTSNPN, SVGIG (reference sequence). The CDR3 spans 12 residues. V lost 4 bases to trimming and J lost 0 bases, with 6 bases between them. The time point is: persistent/refractory GD, antithyroid drugs over 5 years with positive TRAb. PBMCs provided the RNA from which the TCR library was made. Arm-PCR of CDR3 regions with iRepertoire HTBI primers generated TCR beta libraries. In the original processing: Across the samples, identification revealed 50 to 80 TRBV and roughly 13 TRBJ segments. TCRdb ran MiXCR on the multiplex PCR reads and lists one entry per CDR3 protein. In this record, the V and J calls reflect TCRdb's handling and not the investigators' own analysis. This table has around 510,000 distinct CDR3 sequences, around 21% appearing once. The data were obtained in a study of regulatory T cells in long-lasting Graves disease. Across the whole study: Persistence in Graves' disease required over 5 years of antithyroid drugs plus positive TSH receptor antibodies.

Study-wide results and limits: With persistent disease, TRBV28, TRBJ1-2 and TRBJ2-5 were the favored segments.

The source was peripheral blood mononuclear cells (PBMCs), collected when the disease was refractory, from a patient treated with antithyroid drugs. The TCR comes from a female donor with Graves disease. The chain employs TRBV30 and TRBJ1-1; no clear D gene. CDR3 DNA: TGTGCCTGGAACCCCATGAACACTGAAGCTTTCTTT. It translates to CAWNPMNTEAFF.